A single count supports the clone carrying this T cell receptor beta chain. This entry comes from a study of technical replicates of blood from several donors. Assay used: immunoSEQ multiplex PCR; TCRdb lists only in-frame clones, some missing. Among some 87,000 clones, 85% to 95% were seen once, and the ten largest hold around 0.4%. Germline assignment: CDR1 MNHNS and CDR2 SASEGT. The CDR3 runs 14 residues. V was trimmed by 5 bases and J by 4 bases, leaving 11 bases between them. The chain employs TRBV6-1 and TRBJ1-4; D is unresolved. This sequence originates from a human donor in good health. Sequencing input: T cells isolated from PBMCs. The CDR3 DNA follows: TGTGCCAGCAGTATGGAACAGCTTAATGAAAAACTGTTTTTT. Translated: CASSMEQLNEKLFF.